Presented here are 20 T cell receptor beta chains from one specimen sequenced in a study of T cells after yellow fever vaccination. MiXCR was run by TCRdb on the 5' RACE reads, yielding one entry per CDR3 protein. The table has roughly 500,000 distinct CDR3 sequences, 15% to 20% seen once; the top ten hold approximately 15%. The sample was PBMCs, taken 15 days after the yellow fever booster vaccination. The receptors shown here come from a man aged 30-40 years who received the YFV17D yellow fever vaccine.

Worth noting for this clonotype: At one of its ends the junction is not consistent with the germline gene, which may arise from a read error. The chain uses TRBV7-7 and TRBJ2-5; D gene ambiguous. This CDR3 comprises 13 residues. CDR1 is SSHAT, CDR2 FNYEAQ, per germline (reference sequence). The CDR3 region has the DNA TGTGCTAGCAGCTTAGACTCGGTGGGGACCCAGTACTTC. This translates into CASSLDSVGTQYF. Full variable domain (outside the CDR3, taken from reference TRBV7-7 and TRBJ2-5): GAGVSQSPRYKVTKRGQDVTLRCDPISSHATLYWYQQALGQGPEFLTYFNYEAQPDKSGLPSDRFSAERPEGSISTLTIQRTEQRDSAMYRCASSLDSVGTQYFGPGTRLLVL.

CDR3 protein: CSVSSQNTEAFF. CDR3 sequence (DNA): TGCAGCGTTTCCAGCCAGAACACTGAAGCTTTCTTT. This chain joins TRBV29-1 and TRBJ1-1, with D hard to call. Germline CDR1 and CDR2: SQVTM and ANQGSEA. The CDR3 contains 12 residues. V was clipped by 5 bases and J by 1 base, with 8 bases between them.

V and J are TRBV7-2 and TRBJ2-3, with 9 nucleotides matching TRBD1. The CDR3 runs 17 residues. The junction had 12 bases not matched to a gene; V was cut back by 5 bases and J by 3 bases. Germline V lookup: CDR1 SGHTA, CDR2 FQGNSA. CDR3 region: CASSMLLGQGTTDTQYF. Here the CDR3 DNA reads TGTGCCAGCAGCATGCTCCTGGGACAGGGAACGACAGATACGCAGTATTTT.

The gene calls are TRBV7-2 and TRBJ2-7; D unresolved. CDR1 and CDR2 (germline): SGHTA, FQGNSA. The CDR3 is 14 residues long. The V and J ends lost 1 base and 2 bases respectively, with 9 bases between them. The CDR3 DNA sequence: TGTGCCAGCAGCTTAGAGGGCGCAACCTACGAGCAGTACTTC. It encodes CASSLEGATYEQYF.

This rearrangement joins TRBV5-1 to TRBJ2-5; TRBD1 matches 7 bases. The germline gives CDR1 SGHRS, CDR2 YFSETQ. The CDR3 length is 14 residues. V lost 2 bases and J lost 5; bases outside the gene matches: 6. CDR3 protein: CASSFTGEIETQYF. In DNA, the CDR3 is TGCGCCAGCAGCTTTACAGGGGAAATTGAGACCCAGTACTTC.

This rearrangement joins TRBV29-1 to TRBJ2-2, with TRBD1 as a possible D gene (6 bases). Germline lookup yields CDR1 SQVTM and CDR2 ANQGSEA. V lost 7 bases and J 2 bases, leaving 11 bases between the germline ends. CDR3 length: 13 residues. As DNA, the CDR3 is TGCAGCGGGACAGACGGAAACACCGGGGAGCTGTTTTTT. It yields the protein CSGTDGNTGELFF.

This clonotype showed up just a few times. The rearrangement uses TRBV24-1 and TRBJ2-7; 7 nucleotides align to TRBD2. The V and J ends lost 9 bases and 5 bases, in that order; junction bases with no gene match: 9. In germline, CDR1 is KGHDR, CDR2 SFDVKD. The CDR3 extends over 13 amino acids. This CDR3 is CATCARETHEQYF. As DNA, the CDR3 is TGTGCCACCTGCGCGCGGGAGACCCACGAGCAGTACTTC.

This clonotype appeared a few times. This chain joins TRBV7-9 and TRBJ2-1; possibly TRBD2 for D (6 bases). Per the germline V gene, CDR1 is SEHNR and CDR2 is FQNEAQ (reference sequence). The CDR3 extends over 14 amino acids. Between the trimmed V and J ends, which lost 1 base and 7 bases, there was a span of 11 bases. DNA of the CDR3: TGTGCCAGCAGCTTAGAGAGGGAGGATAATGAGCAGTTCTTC. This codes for CASSLEREDNEQFF.

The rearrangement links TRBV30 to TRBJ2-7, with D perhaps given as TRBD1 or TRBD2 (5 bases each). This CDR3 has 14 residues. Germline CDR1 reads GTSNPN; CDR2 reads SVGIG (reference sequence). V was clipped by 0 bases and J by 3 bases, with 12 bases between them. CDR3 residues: CAWSVLRGGYEQYF. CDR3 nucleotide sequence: TGTGCCTGGAGTGTCCTGCGTGGGGGCTACGAGCAGTACTTC.

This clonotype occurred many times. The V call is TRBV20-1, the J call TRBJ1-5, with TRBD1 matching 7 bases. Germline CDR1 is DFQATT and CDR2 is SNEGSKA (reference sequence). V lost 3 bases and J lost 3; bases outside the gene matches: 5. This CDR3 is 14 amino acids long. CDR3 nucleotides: TGCAGTGCTAGTAAACAGGGGAACAATCAGCCCCAGCATTTT. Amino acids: CSASKQGNNQPQHF.

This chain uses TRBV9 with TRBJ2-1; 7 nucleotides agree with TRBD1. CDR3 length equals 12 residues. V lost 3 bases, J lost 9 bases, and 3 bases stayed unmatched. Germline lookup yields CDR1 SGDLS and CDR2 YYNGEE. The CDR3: CASSATGVEQFF. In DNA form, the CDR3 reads TGTGCCAGCAGCGCCACAGGGGTTGAGCAGTTCTTC. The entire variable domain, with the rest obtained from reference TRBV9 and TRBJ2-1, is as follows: DSGVTQTPKHLITATGQRVTLRCSPRSGDLSVYWYQQSLDQGLQFLIQYYNGEERAKGNILERFSAQQFPDLHSELNLSSLELGDSALYFCASSATGVEQFFGPGTRLTVL.

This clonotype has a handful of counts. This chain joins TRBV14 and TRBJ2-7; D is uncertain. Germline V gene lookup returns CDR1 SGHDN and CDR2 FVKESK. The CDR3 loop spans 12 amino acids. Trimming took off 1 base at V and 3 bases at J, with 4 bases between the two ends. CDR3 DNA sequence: TGTGCCAGCAGCCAAGCTGTCTACGAGCAGTACTTC. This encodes CASSQAVYEQYF.

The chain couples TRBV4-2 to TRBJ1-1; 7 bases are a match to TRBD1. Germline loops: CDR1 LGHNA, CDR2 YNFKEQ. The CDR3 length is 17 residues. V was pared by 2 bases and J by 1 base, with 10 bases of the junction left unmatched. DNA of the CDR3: TGTGCCAGCAGCCAACCTTCCGGGACAGACCCGAACACTGAAGCTTTCTTT. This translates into CASSQPSGTDPNTEAFF.

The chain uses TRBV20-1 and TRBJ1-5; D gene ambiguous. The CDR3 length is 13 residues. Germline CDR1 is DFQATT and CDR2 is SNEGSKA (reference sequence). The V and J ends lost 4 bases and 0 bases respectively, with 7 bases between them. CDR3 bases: TGCAGTGCTATAGGCCCTAGCAATCAGCCCCAGCATTTT. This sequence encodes CSAIGPSNQPQHF.

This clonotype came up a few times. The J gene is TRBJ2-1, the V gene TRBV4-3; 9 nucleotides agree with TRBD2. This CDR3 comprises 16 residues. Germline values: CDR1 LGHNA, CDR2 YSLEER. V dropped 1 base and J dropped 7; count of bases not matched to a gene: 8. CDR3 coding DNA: TGCGCCAGCAGCCAAGCTCCAGGACTAGCGTTAAATGAGCAGTTCTTC. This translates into CASSQAPGLALNEQFF.

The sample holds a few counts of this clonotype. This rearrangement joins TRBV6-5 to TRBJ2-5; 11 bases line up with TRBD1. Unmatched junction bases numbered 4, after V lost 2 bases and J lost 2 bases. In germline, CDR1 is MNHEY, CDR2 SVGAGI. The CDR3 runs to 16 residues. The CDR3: CASSYGQGAPQETQYF. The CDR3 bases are TGTGCCAGCAGTTACGGACAGGGGGCCCCTCAAGAGACCCAGTACTTC.

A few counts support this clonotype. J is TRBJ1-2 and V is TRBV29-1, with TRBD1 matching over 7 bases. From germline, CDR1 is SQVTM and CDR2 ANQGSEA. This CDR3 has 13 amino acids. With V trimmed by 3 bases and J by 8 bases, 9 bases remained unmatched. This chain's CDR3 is CSVEPDRPGGYTF. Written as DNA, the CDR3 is TGCAGCGTTGAGCCGGACAGGCCGGGCGGCTACACCTTC.

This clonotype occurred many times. CDR3 protein: CASSPQGSQETQYF. CDR3 sequence (DNA): TGTGCCAGCAGTCCTCAGGGCAGTCAAGAGACCCAGTACTTC. This chain links TRBV12-3 or TRBV12-4 with TRBJ2-5; the D gene is possibly TRBD1 (5 bases). The CDR3 is 14 amino acids. Trimming left V 5 bases short and J 2 bases short, with 12 bases between.

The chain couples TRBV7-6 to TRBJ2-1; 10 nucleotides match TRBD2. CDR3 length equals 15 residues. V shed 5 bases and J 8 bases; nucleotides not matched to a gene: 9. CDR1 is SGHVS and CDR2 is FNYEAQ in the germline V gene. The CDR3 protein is CASSQGLAGEYEQFF. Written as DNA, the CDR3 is TGTGCCAGCAGCCAAGGGCTAGCGGGAGAGTATGAGCAGTTCTTC.

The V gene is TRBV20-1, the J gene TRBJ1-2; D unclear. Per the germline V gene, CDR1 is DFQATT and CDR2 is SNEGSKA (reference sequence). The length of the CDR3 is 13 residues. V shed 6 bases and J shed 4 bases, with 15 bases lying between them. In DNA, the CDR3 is TGCAGTGCCCTCTCCGGTGTATCCTATGGCTACACCTTC. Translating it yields CSALSGVSYGYTF.